One and the same sample provided the 27 T cell receptor beta chains below, sequenced in a study of blood T cell repertoires in COVID-19. Profiling relied on immunoSEQ multiplex PCR, and the TCRdb table lists in-frame clones only, not all of them. This table has approximately 280,000 clones, roughly 91% appearing once. The source material was PBMCs or T cells enriched from blood (not recorded which). The source is a woman aged 60 to 75 who had recovered from COVID-19.

The CDR3 DNA reads as TGCGCCAGCAGCTGGGACTTCTACGAGCAGTACTTC. This encodes CASSWDFYEQYF. The J gene is TRBJ2-7, the V gene TRBV5-1; D possibly corresponds to TRBD2 (6 bases). This CDR3 is 12 amino acids long. The germline V and J ends were trimmed by 3 bases and 3 bases, with 7 bases remaining between them. In germline, CDR1 is SGHRS, CDR2 YFSETQ.

V usage is TRBV3-1 (or the pseudogene TRBV3-2) and J usage is TRBJ2-3; TRBD2 might be the D (6 bases). Trimming pared 2 bases from V and 4 bases from J, leaving 13 bases between. The CDR3 runs 15 residues. The V gene's germline CDR1 is LGHDT and CDR2 YNNKEL (reference sequence). This CDR3 reads CASSQLRERADTQYF. The CDR3 nucleotides are TGTGCCAGCAGCCAATTACGGGAGAGGGCAGATACGCAGTATTTT.

The chain has TRBV6-6 and TRBJ2-1; TRBD1 aligns across 11 bases. CDR3 length: 14 residues. Germline V gene data show CDR1 as MNHNY and CDR2 as SVGAGI (reference sequence). The J segment lost 9 bases and the V segment lost 6 bases, leaving 7 bases of the junction unmatched. The CDR3 protein is CASRNGQGAGEQFF. The CDR3 DNA reads TGTGCCAGCAGAAATGGACAGGGGGCAGGTGAGCAGTTCTTC.

In regard to this clone: The germline gene is not matched at one end of the junction; a read error may be the cause. The chain has TRBV7-9 and TRBJ2-7, with D hard to call. Germline V gives CDR1 SEHNR, CDR2 FQNEAQ (reference sequence). The CDR3 runs to 12 residues. In nucleotides, the CDR3 is TGTGCCAGCAGCTTAGACTCCCACGAGCAGTACTTC. As protein: CASSLDSHEQYF.

The chain couples TRBV5-4 to TRBJ2-3; 14 nucleotides line up with TRBD2. Germline V gene sequence: CDR1 SGHNT, CDR2 YYREEE (reference sequence). The V segment lost 4 bases and the J segment 4 bases; nucleotides outside the gene matches: 5. The CDR3 sequence is 16 residues long. The CDR3 DNA sequence: TGTGCCAGCAGCAGACAGACTAGCGGGAGGGCAGATACGCAGTATTTT. It encodes CASSRQTSGRADTQYF.

In its sample, this clone was seen once. The V and J genes are TRBV7-2 and TRBJ2-7; D possibly corresponds to TRBD1 (6 bases). The CDR3 spans 14 residues. Trimming cost V 4 bases and J 1 base, with 11 bases left between them. Per germline, CDR1 SGHTA and CDR2 FQGNSA. The CDR3 nucleotides are TGTGCCAGCAGCTCCTACAGGGTTTCCTACGAGCAGTACTTC. Its protein is CASSSYRVSYEQYF.

The chain carries TRBV10-3 and TRBJ2-2, with D maybe TRBD2 (6 bases). The length of the CDR3 is 15 residues. Germline V CDR1 and CDR2: ENHRY, SYGVKD. The ends were cut back, 4 bases at V and 4 bases at J, with 13 bases in the middle. CDR3 loop: CAISAGREPTGELFF. The DNA for the CDR3 is TGTGCCATCAGTGCGGGCCGGGAGCCCACCGGGGAGCTGTTTTTT.

The chain carries TRBV18 and TRBJ1-2; 7 positions match TRBD1. Trimming cost V 3 bases and J 6 bases; bases outside gene matches: 7. Germline CDR1 reads KGHSH; CDR2 reads LQKENI. This CDR3 contains 14 residues. CDR3 in amino acids: CASSPTGPEDGYTF. As DNA, the CDR3 is TGTGCCAGCTCACCGACAGGGCCCGAGGATGGCTACACCTTC.

The rearrangement joins TRBV27 to TRBJ1-1, with unresolved D. V shed 0 bases and J shed 2 bases, with 10 bases lying between them. CDR3 length equals 15 residues. The germline CDR1 and CDR2 sequences are MNHEY and SMNVEV (reference sequence). The CDR3 sequence: CASSLSPRQNTEAFF. In DNA form, the CDR3 reads TGTGCCAGCAGTTTATCTCCCCGACAAAACACTGAAGCTTTCTTT.

The chain combines TRBV30 with TRBJ2-1; D is unclear. Deletions cut 3 bases from V and 5 bases from J, with 8 bases between. Per the germline V gene, CDR1 is GTSNPN and CDR2 is SVGIG (reference sequence). The CDR3 is made up of 12 amino acids. DNA for the CDR3: TGTGCCTGGAGGAGTCTGAACAATGAGCAGTTCTTC. Protein sequence: CAWRSLNNEQFF.

The chain employs TRBV28 and TRBJ2-2, with D maybe TRBD2 (7 bases). Per germline, CDR1 MDHEN and CDR2 SYDVKM. The ends were cut back, 11 bases at V and 3 bases at J, with 28 bases in the middle. This CDR3 contains 18 residues. CDR3 in amino acids: CAHRIRDSIGGDTGELFF. The CDR3 DNA follows: TGTGCCCACAGAATCCGGGACTCTATAGGGGGGGACACCGGGGAGCTGTTTTTT.

This clone appeared a few times. The chain employs TRBV5-1 and TRBJ2-2, with 12 bases fitting TRBD1. This CDR3 is built from 15 residues. Germline CDR1 is SGHRS and CDR2 is YFSETQ. V shed 4 bases and J 5 bases; nucleotides not matched to a gene: 3. The chain's CDR3 is CASSLGQGATGELFF. The CDR3 DNA reads as TGCGCCAGCAGCCTGGGACAGGGGGCGACCGGGGAGCTGTTTTTT.

The V gene is TRBV2, the J gene TRBJ2-5; unclear D gene. The CDR3 is 12 amino acids. Trimming stripped 7 bases from V and 0 bases from J, with 6 bases between. Germline V CDR1 and CDR2: SNHLY, FYNNEI. DNA of the CDR3: TGTGCCAGCAAAAGCGACCAAGAGACCCAGTACTTC. Protein product: CASKSDQETQYF.

The chain joins TRBV5-1 to TRBJ1-3; D is possibly TRBD1 (5 bases). This CDR3 is built from 15 residues. Germline CDR1 and CDR2: SGHRS and YFSETQ. Deletions cut 1 base from V and 1 base from J, with 9 bases between. CDR3 in amino acids: CASSLQGLSGNTIYF. The CDR3 bases are TGCGCCAGCAGCTTGCAGGGTTTGTCTGGAAACACCATATATTTT.

This chain links TRBV28 with TRBJ2-5; TRBD2 matches 9 bases. This CDR3 comprises 15 residues. V gave up 5 bases and J gave up 4 bases; unmatched junction bases: 8. Germline CDR1 is MDHEN and CDR2 is SYDVKM. The CDR3 DNA sequence: TGTGCCAGCAGTCCGGTTAGCGGGAGAGGAGAGACCCAGTACTTC. The encoded protein is CASSPVSGRGETQYF.

The rearrangement uses TRBV11-3 and TRBJ1-5; D is perhaps TRBD1 (5 bases). There are 13 residues in the CDR3. V gave up 3 bases and J gave up 11 bases, with 14 bases separating them. Germline V gene data show CDR1 as SGHNT and CDR2 as YENEEA. Here the CDR3 reads CASSLGLSGTQHF. The CDR3 DNA sequence: TGTGCCAGCAGCTTGGGCCTATCAGGGACCCAGCATTTT.

On this clone itself: The same CDR3 arises from other DNA sequences in this sample as well. V usage is TRBV27 and J usage is TRBJ2-5, with D hard to call. Germline V gives CDR1 MNHEY, CDR2 SMNVEV (reference sequence). Trimming stripped 3 bases from V and 2 bases from J, with 7 bases between. The CDR3 runs 13 residues. DNA for the CDR3: TGTGCCAGCAGTTTGAGAGAACAAGAGACCCAGTACTTC. It codes for CASSLREQETQYF.

This sequence joins TRBV5-1 and TRBJ2-7; a weak D match, TRBD1 (5 bases). Germline loops: CDR1 SGHRS, CDR2 YFSETQ. The CDR3 is 13 residues long. V lost 2 bases and J 2 bases, leaving 8 bases between the germline ends. The CDR3 loop is CASSFTGPYEQYF. In DNA, the CDR3 is TGCGCCAGCAGCTTCACAGGCCCCTACGAGCAGTACTTC.

The gene calls are TRBV10-2 and TRBJ2-7, with D maybe TRBD1 (5 bases). The CDR3 is made up of 14 amino acids. V dropped 3 bases and J dropped 2 bases, with 11 bases sitting between them. In germline, CDR1 is WSHSY, CDR2 SAAADI. This CDR3 reads CASSEQAPTYEQYF. The CDR3 DNA follows: TGCGCCAGCAGTGAACAGGCGCCGACCTACGAGCAGTACTTC.

This clone was detected only once. The DNA for the CDR3 is TGTGCCAGCAGCCAAGAAGGTAGGGGCTCACCCCTCCACTTT. As protein: CASSQEGRGSPLHF. The V gene is TRBV3-1 (or the pseudogene TRBV3-2), the J gene TRBJ1-6, with D perhaps matching TRBD1 (5 bases). The germline V gene encodes CDR1 LGHDT and CDR2 YNNKEL (reference sequence). V gave up 0 bases and J gave up 10 bases, with 10 bases separating them. The CDR3 spans 14 residues.

V is TRBV2 and J is TRBJ1-3, with 7 bases matching TRBD1. J lost 0 bases, V lost 10 bases, and 6 bases had no gene match. The CDR3 runs to 14 residues. Germline-derived CDR1 and CDR2 are SNHLY and FYNNEI. The CDR3 sequence: CATGQEGSGNTIYF. The CDR3, as DNA: TGTGCCACCGGACAGGAGGGCTCTGGAAACACCATATATTTT.

The J gene is TRBJ2-1, the V gene TRBV2; 7 bases map to TRBD1. The CDR3 sequence is 16 residues long. Germline trimming cut 7 bases from V and 7 bases from J; bases unmatched to any gene: 16. Per germline, CDR1 SNHLY and CDR2 FYNNEI. CDR3 DNA sequence: TGTGCCAGCACGCGATCCGAATACAGGGGTTTGAATGAGCAGTTCTTC. This codes for CASTRSEYRGLNEQFF.

This chain connects TRBV9 to TRBJ1-4, with D perhaps TRBD1 (5 bases). V lost 5 bases, J lost 10 bases, and 24 bases lay in between. The CDR3 covers 16 residues. The germline V gene encodes CDR1 SGDLS and CDR2 YYNGEE. In DNA, the CDR3 is TGTGCCAGCAGGGAGACTCGGGGCGGGGGTTTTGTAAAACTGTTTTTT. As protein: CASRETRGGGFVKLFF.

This chain connects TRBV23-1 to TRBJ2-7, with 10 nucleotides matching TRBD1. TRBV23-1 is an ORF, with its function uncertain. This CDR3 is 15 amino acids long. J was trimmed by 0 bases and V by 3 bases; bases with no gene match: 2. CDR3 amino acids: CASSQDRGTSYEQYF. The CDR3, as DNA: TGCGCCAGCAGTCAGGACAGGGGGACCTCCTACGAGCAGTACTTC.

The chain employs TRBV7-8 and TRBJ2-7; D is uncertain. The CDR3 extends over 13 amino acids. Germline V gene lookup returns CDR1 SGHVS and CDR2 FQNEAQ. V gave up 5 bases and J gave up 3 bases, with 11 bases separating them. The CDR3 is CASSTRVVYEQYF. The CDR3 region has the DNA TGTGCCAGCAGCACACGGGTAGTCTACGAGCAGTACTTC.

CDR3 sequence: CATSPRLGRGQETQYF. In DNA form, the CDR3 reads TGTGCCACCAGCCCCCGGCTGGGCAGGGGTCAAGAGACCCAGTACTTC. V is TRBV15 and J is TRBJ2-5; possible D gene TRBD1, 6 bases. The CDR3 covers 16 residues. The V end lost 5 bases, the J end lost 2 bases, and 18 bases lay between the germline ends. Germline values: CDR1 LNHNV, CDR2 YYDKDF (reference sequence).

This sequence joins TRBV11-1 and TRBJ1-2, with 8 positions matching TRBD1. Losses at the gene ends were 8 bases for V and 4 bases for J; bases not matched to a gene: 3. The CDR3 length is 12 residues. CDR1 is SGHAT and CDR2 is FQDESV in the germline V gene (reference sequence). CDR3 amino acids: CASGTGSYGYTF. The CDR3 DNA is TGTGCCAGCGGGACAGGTTCCTATGGCTACACCTTC.